This T cell receptor beta chain was obtained from a study of T cells in Graves' hyperthyroidism and ophthalmopathy. What was amplified from RNA transcripts were TCR beta CDR3 regions. HTBI primers were used for first-round RT-PCR of the TCR CDR3. TCRdb analysed the multiplex PCR reads with MiXCR anew, one entry per CDR3 protein. The profile shows 540,000 or so distinct CDR3 sequences, around 14% of them singletons. This CDR3 is built from 19 residues. Trimming at V came to 4 bases and at J to 2 bases, leaving 12 bases not matched to a gene. Germline lookup yields CDR1 LNHNV and CDR2 YYDKDF (reference sequence).

The source material was blood. This chain connects TRBV15 to TRBJ2-3; 13 bases map to TRBD2. The sequence came from a young woman with Graves' hyperthyroidism. CDR3 DNA: TGTGCCACCAGCAAGGGAGGACTAGCGGGAGATGGGGCCACAGATACGCAGTATTTT. It is translated as CATSKGGLAGDGATDTQYF.